The 10 T cell receptor beta chains below were found in one sample sequenced in a study of regulatory T cells in long-lasting Graves disease. Investigators prepared the TCR beta libraries by applying iRepertoire HTBI primers and Arm-PCR of CDR3 regions. TCRdb processed the multiplex PCR reads anew with MiXCR; each CDR3 protein has one entry. The repertoire holds around 500,000 distinct CDR3 sequences, with approximately 13% as singletons. Time point given: newly diagnosed GD, antithyroid drugs for less than 3 months. Construction of the TCR library relied on RNA isolated from PBMCs. The sample was also reused in another study, on T cells in Graves' hyperthyroidism and ophthalmopathy.

The sequences come from peripheral blood mononuclear cells (PBMCs), collected at new diagnosis, from a patient treated with antithyroid drugs. These receptors were obtained from a young man with Graves disease.

This clonotype was seen ten or more times. The chain combines TRBV20-1 with TRBJ2-7; 14 nucleotides line up with TRBD2. The CDR3 loop spans 16 amino acids. Germline assignment: CDR1 DFQATT and CDR2 SNEGSKA (reference sequence). V trimming: 5 bases; J trimming: 5 bases; junction bases outside the gene matches: 11. The chain's CDR3 is CSALTTSGRAADEQYF. For the CDR3, the DNA is TGCAGTGCTCTTACGACTAGCGGGAGGGCCGCAGACGAGCAGTACTTC.

This clonotype came up many times. V gene TRBV12-3 or TRBV12-4 combines with J gene TRBJ1-1; no reliable D call. V lost 2 bases and J 1 base, leaving 14 bases between the germline ends. This CDR3 is 16 amino acids long. CDR3 bases: TGTGCCAGCAGTTTATTACCCCAGGCCCGGAACACTGAAGCTTTCTTT. Its protein product is CASSLLPQARNTEAFF.

This clonotype occurred a few times. V is TRBV24-1 and J is TRBJ1-2; D is ambiguous. This CDR3 is built from 13 residues. Trimming shortened V by 4 bases and J by 3 bases, and 8 bases separated the two germline ends. Per the germline V gene, CDR1 is KGHDR and CDR2 is SFDVKD. As DNA, the CDR3 is TGTGCCACCAGTGACCCCGGGCACTATGGCTACACCTTC. This encodes CATSDPGHYGYTF.

This clonotype showed up many times. V gene TRBV5-1 combines with J gene TRBJ2-2; 7 bases agree with TRBD1. The CDR3 contains 16 residues. V trimming: 1 base; J trimming: 1 base; junction bases outside the gene matches: 4. CDR1 and CDR2 from the germline V gene are SGHRS and YFSETQ. Here the CDR3 reads CASSLNQGVNTGELFF. The CDR3 DNA reads TGCGCCAGCAGCTTGAATCAGGGGGTGAACACCGGGGAGCTGTTTTTT.

About this clonotype itself: A much larger clone lies a single base off, so this may be a read error. The CDR3 here is CASSFGTSLTAKQFF. In DNA form, the CDR3 reads TGCGCCAGCAGCTTCGGGACTAGCCTAACAGCCAAGCAGTTCTTC. This chain joins TRBV5-1 and TRBJ2-1, with TRBD2 identical over 9 bases. V lost 2 bases, J lost 11 bases, and 11 bases stayed unmatched. The CDR3 loop spans 15 amino acids. The germline V gene has CDR1 SGHRS and CDR2 YFSETQ.

At least ten counts were recorded for this clonotype. The chain couples TRBV27 to TRBJ2-1; 11 bases are a match to TRBD1. The germline V gene has CDR1 MNHEY and CDR2 SMNVEV (reference sequence). The trim removed 1 base at V and 0 bases at J, leaving 5 bases unmatched. The CDR3 has 18 residues. The CDR3 DNA follows: TGTGCCAGCAGTTTATACGGACAGGGGGCCAGCTCCTACAATGAGCAGTTCTTC. Its protein product is CASSLYGQGASSYNEQFF.

This clonotype appeared many times. This rearrangement joins TRBV29-1 to TRBJ1-1, with D uncertain. Germline V lookup: CDR1 SQVTM, CDR2 ANQGSEA. The V end lost 7 bases, the J end lost 8 bases, and 11 bases lay between the germline ends. The CDR3 runs to 10 residues. The CDR3 DNA is TGCAGCGCCCCAGGATCCGAAGCTTTCTTT. The encoded protein is CSAPGSEAFF. Together with reference TRBV29-1 and TRBJ1-1, the CDR3 gives the full variable domain: SAVISQKPSRDICQRGTSLTIQCQVDSQVTMMFWYRQQPGQSLTLIATANQGSEATYESGFVIDKFPISRPNLTFSTLTVSNMSPEDSSIYLCSAPGSEAFFGQGTRLTVV.

To note about this clonotype: A clone one base away is much larger, so this may be a read error. V gene TRBV12-3 or TRBV12-4 combines with J gene TRBJ2-3; possibly TRBD2 for D (5 bases). V was trimmed by 7 bases and J by 6 bases, leaving 14 bases between them. The CDR3 totals 13 residues. This chain's CDR3 is CASTWEFGDTQYF. CDR3 nucleotide sequence: TGTGCCAGCACTTGGGAGTTCGGGGATACGCAGTATTTT.

This clonotype was detected only once. This sequence may be a read error, since a much larger clone differs from it by one base. The J gene is TRBJ2-3, the V gene TRBV7-9, with D hard to call. The CDR3 covers 13 residues. The ends were cut back, 2 bases at V and 6 bases at J, with 9 bases in the middle. CDR1 and CDR2 (germline): SEHNR, FQNEAQ (reference sequence). CDR3 loop: CASSLSMRDTQYF. CDR3 bases: TGTGCCAGCAGCTTATCAATGCGTGATACGCAGTATTTT. The complete variable domain, with remaining parts taken from reference TRBV7-9 and TRBJ2-3, reads DTGVSQNPRHKITKRGQNVTFRCDPISEHNRLYWYRQTLGQGPEFLTYFQNEAQLEKSRLLSDRFSAERPKGSFSTLEIQRTEQGDSAMYLCASSLSMRDTQYFGPGTRLTVL.

This clonotype came up a few times. J is TRBJ2-6 and V is TRBV20-1, with 9 bases identical to TRBD2. CDR1 and CDR2 (germline): DFQATT, SNEGSKA (reference sequence). This CDR3 region has 19 residues. V was clipped by 1 base and J by 0 bases; unmatched bases: 10. The CDR3 DNA follows: TGCAGTGCTAGAGGCCTAGCGGGAAAACACTTCTCTGGGGCCAACGTCCTGACTTTC. This sequence encodes CSARGLAGKHFSGANVLTF.